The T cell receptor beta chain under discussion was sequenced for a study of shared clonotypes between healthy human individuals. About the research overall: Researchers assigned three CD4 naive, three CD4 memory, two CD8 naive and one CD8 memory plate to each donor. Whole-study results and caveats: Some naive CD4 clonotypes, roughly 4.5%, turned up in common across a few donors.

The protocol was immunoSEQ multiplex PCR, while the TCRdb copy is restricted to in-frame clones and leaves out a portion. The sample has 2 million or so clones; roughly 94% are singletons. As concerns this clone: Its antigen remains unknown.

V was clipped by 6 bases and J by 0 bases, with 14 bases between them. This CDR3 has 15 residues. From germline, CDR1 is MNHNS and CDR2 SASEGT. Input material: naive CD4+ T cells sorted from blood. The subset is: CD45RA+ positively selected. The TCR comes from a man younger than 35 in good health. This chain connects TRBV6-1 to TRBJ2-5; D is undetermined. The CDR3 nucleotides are TGTGCCAGCAGATTATTACCTACGGACCAAGAGACCCAGTACTTC. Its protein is CASRLLPTDQETQYF.